This T cell receptor beta chain stems from a study of blood T cell repertoires in COVID-19. Study-level background: The study drew acute and convalescent COVID-19 samples from the United States, Italy and Spain. T cells, B-cell-depleted T cells, or PBMCs provided the cDNA or gDNA that served as material.

CDR1 and CDR2 from the germline V gene are LGHDT and YNNKEL (reference sequence). Trimming removed 7 bases from V and 4 bases from J; junction bases left unmatched: 4. The CDR3 runs to 14 residues. Authors' methods: From reference gene primer amplification, estimates of nucleated cell counts were derived. Profiling relied on immunoSEQ multiplex PCR, and the TCRdb table lists in-frame clones only, not all of them. The DNA was the basis for D and trimming; V, J and clone size are from that table. The data show about 98,000 clones, 82% seen once. Sequenced input: peripheral blood. The V gene is TRBV3-1 (or the pseudogene TRBV3-2), the J gene TRBJ2-2; TRBD2 agrees at 9 bases. This receptor was obtained from a man aged 80 or over with acute or convalescent COVID-19. The CDR3 loop reads CASKERGATGELFF. The CDR3 DNA reads as TGTGCCAGCAAGGAGCGGGGGGCCACCGGGGAGCTGTTTTTT.